What follows describes a single T cell receptor beta chain. No antigen is known for it. One base away there is no much larger clone; base qualities are not given. The receptor library was made with the immunoSEQ multiplex PCR assay. For TCR sequencing, RNA was extracted from every sample and reverse transcribed into cDNA to serve as template. First-strand cDNA was synthesized with SuperScript III using a 2:1 mix of oligo-dT and random hexamers. A synthetic immune receptor repertoire was used to assess amplification bias, and residual bias was removed computationally. The published analysis was carried out like this. After raw reads were preprocessed to remove errors, the CDR3 was defined following IMGT conventions as running from the conserved cysteine to phenylalanine. Clonality was computed as 1 minus the Shannon entropy, with the entropy normalized by log2 of the number of productive unique TCRs. CD4 or CD8 identity of scalp clones was inferred by cross-referencing scalp TCRbeta sequences with sorted blood CD4 and CD8 repertoires. Imported from immuneACCESS, the table was reduced by TCRdb to in-frame sequences with V and J called. These copies leave out some clones; in studies compared against another copy, an unresolved V gene accounts for under half, and the cause of the remainder is not known. The V and J calls and clone size come from that table; D and trimming were worked out from the DNA. The sample contains about 150,000 clones, 45% to 60% of them found a single time. Approximately 4.3% of the sample belongs to the ten largest clones.

This specimen comes from a study of CD8+ T cells in alopecia areata (dated by TCRdb to 2017 to 2018). With regard to the full study: The study used high-throughput TCRbeta sequencing to examine T cell clonal expansion in alopecia areata, in both the C3H/HeJ mouse model and human patients. Scalp clonality was compared among normal scalp (n=4), patchy alopecia areata scalp (n=8), and alopecia totalis/universalis scalp (n=8). Scalp tissue and sorted CD4+ and CD8+ peripheral blood T cells from patchy and totalis/universalis alopecia areata patients and from healthy controls were covered by human TCRbeta sequencing. immunoSEQ multiplex PCR using 35 Vbeta forward primers and 13 Jbeta reverse primers was used to amplify TCRbeta CDR3 regions. RNA was extracted with the PAXgene miRNA kit for fixed scalp, the miRNeasy kit for PBMCs, and the RNeasy kit for mouse skin. Results and caveats for the whole study, not just this receptor: Higher clonality and more expanded CD8+ clones were observed in lesional scalp than in normal scalp, particularly in alopecia totalis/universalis, a finding suggestive of antigenic drive. Unlike mouse skin, which is dominated by gammadelta T cells, normal human skin has resident alphabeta T cells that are also sequenced, and this complicates analysis of the scalp TCR repertoire. Compared with mice, TCR sequences shared between patients were less clear, possibly partly because of HLA diversity across the patient population.

PBMCs were separated by density centrifugation and stained for CD3, CD4 and CD8, after which CD4+ and CD8+ T cells were sorted on a FACSAria. Scalp biopsies and blood samples were obtained from unaffected controls. The germline V gene encodes CDR1 MNHEY and CDR2 SMNVEV (reference sequence). The CDR3, from cysteine to phenylalanine, totals 15 residues. Here the CDR3 DNA is all that survives: 45 bases in frame from base 1. At the junction V is shortened by 6 bases and J by 6 bases; bases outside the gene matches: 8. The material sequenced was CD4+ T cells sorted from blood. The TCR originated in a human donor in good health. The chain is assembled from TRBV27 and TRBJ2-4, with 10 bases aligning to TRBD2. CDR3 region: CASRDSRLAGNIQYF. The bases are TGTGCCAGCAGGGACTCCCGACTAGCGGGAAACATTCAGTACTTC.